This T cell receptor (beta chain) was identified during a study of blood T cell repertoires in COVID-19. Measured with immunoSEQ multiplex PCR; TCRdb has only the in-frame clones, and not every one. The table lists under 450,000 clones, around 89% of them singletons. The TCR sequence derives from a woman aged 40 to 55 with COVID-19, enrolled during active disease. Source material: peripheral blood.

The CDR3 loop is CASSEQVSSYEQYF. The DNA for the CDR3 is TGTGCCAGTAGTGAGCAGGTGAGCTCCTACGAGCAGTACTTC. The chain recombines TRBV19 with TRBJ2-7, with D hard to call. Germline CDR1 is LNHDA and CDR2 is SQIVND (reference sequence). The CDR3 contains 14 residues. V was shortened by 5 bases and J by 0 bases, with 11 bases between the two germline ends.